What follows describes a single T cell receptor (beta chain). Produced via immunoSEQ multiplex PCR; TCRdb's table is partial and in-frame only. This sample has around 88,000 clones, with 92% found just once. The CDR3 totals 14 residues. The germline CDR1 and CDR2 sequences are MDHEN and SYDVKM. V lost 4 bases and J lost 9, with 13 bases in between. The data derive from a study of T cell changes during pregnancy in multiple sclerosis. The input for sequencing was peripheral blood, taken after pregnancy. The chain uses TRBV28 and TRBJ1-6; D perhaps matches TRBD1 (5 bases). The receptor comes from a female donor in good health, enrolled as a control in a pregnancy study. The CDR3: CASSSGQGISPLHF. CDR3 DNA: TGTGCCAGCAGTTCCGGCCAGGGCATTTCACCCCTCCACTTT.